The next 31 T cell receptor beta chains were all read from a single sample in a study of shared clonotypes between healthy human individuals. Repertoires were generated with immunoSEQ multiplex PCR, while TCRdb's copy carries only in-frame clones and drops some. The sample shows 180,000 or so clones, 90% to 95% of them seen only once. The sequencing input was naive CD4+ T cells sorted from blood. The subset is: CD45RA+ positively selected. The receptors here all came from a woman under 40 in good health.

The chain uses TRBV18 and TRBJ1-1; possibly TRBD1 for D (5 bases). V shed 0 bases and J shed 6 bases, with 11 bases lying between them. The CDR3 is 14 residues long. Germline assignment: CDR1 KGHSH and CDR2 LQKENI. This CDR3 is CASSPPGTNAEAFF. The CDR3 DNA sequence: TGTGCCAGCTCACCACCCGGGACCAATGCTGAAGCTTTCTTT.

The V gene is TRBV4-1, the J gene TRBJ1-5; D unclear. Germline V gene data show CDR1 as MGHRA and CDR2 as YSYEKL. V was clipped by 1 base and J by 4 bases, with 5 bases between them. The CDR3 has 13 amino acids. CDR3 coding DNA: TGCGCCAGCAGCCAAGTTTATAATCAGCCCCAGCATTTT. Encoded protein: CASSQVYNQPQHF.

This clone appeared a single time. The J gene is TRBJ1-5, the V gene TRBV6-6; 11 bases agree with TRBD1. The CDR3 extends over 15 amino acids. Germline V gene sequence: CDR1 MNHNY, CDR2 SVGAGI (reference sequence). V was clipped by 6 bases and J by 6 bases; unmatched bases: 7. In nucleotides, the CDR3 is TGTGCCAGCAGCATGGGACAGGGGGGAGTTCAGCCCCAGCATTTT. Its translation: CASSMGQGGVQPQHF.

CDR3 nucleotides: TGTGCCAGCAGTTTTTCTGGGCAGGTAATCGGGCAGTACTTC. As protein: CASSFSGQVIGQYF. The chain links TRBV28 to TRBJ2-5; D remains unclear. The V end was cut by 3 bases, the J end by 11 bases, with 19 bases between. The CDR3 loop spans 14 amino acids. Germline V gives CDR1 MDHEN, CDR2 SYDVKM. Using reference TRBV28 and TRBJ2-5 for the parts outside the CDR3, the full variable domain is DVKVTQSSRYLVKRTGEKVFLECVQDMDHENMFWYRQDPGLGLRLIYFSYDVKMKEKGDIPEGYSVSREKKERFSLILESASTNQTSMYLCASSFSGQVIGQYFGPGTRLLVL.

V and J are TRBV28 and TRBJ2-3; D may be TRBD2 (5 bases). The germline V gene has CDR1 MDHEN and CDR2 SYDVKM. There are 16 residues in the CDR3. Trimming shortened V by 5 bases and J by 2 bases, and 17 bases separated the two germline ends. The CDR3 DNA sequence: TGTGCCAGCAGTCCTCGAGGGCTTAAAACCACAGATACGCAGTATTTT. Its translation is CASSPRGLKTTDTQYF.

The chain recombines TRBV5-1 with TRBJ1-1; D ambiguous. The V end was cut by 7 bases, the J end by 5 bases, with 15 bases between. The CDR3 consists of 13 residues. The germline V gene has CDR1 SGHRS and CDR2 YFSETQ. The CDR3 sequence is CASRKGEGTEAFF. The CDR3 DNA sequence: TGCGCCAGCCGTAAGGGCGAAGGGACTGAAGCTTTCTTT.

The J gene is TRBJ2-7, the V gene TRBV5-1, with a possible D match to TRBD2 (6 bases). Germline CDR1 SGHRS, CDR2 YFSETQ. V lost 4 bases, J lost 0 bases, and 14 bases lay in between. CDR3 length: 15 residues. The CDR3 DNA reads TGCGCCAGCAGCCTGCGGGACCTCATCTCCTACGAGCAGTACTTC. Translation: CASSLRDLISYEQYF.

CDR3 sequence reads: CASSGFSGRAGSDTQYF. The CDR3 DNA reads TGCGCCAGCAGTGGCTTTAGCGGGAGGGCCGGTTCAGATACGCAGTATTTT. This chain uses TRBV10-1 with TRBJ2-3, with 11 bases matching TRBD2. V dropped 4 bases and J dropped 4; count of bases not matched to a gene: 10. Germline V gene sequence: CDR1 WNHNN, CDR2 SYGVQD (reference sequence). The CDR3 contains 17 residues.

A single count supports this clone. V gene TRBV7-8 combines with J gene TRBJ2-7, with D unresolved. Deletions cut 3 bases from V and 5 bases from J, with 14 bases between. This CDR3 spans 14 amino acids. Germline V gives CDR1 SGHVS, CDR2 FQNEAQ. CDR3 loop: CASSLLSTGDEQYF. CDR3 DNA: TGTGCCAGCAGCTTGCTCAGCACTGGAGACGAGCAGTACTTC. Full variable domain (rest looked up from reference TRBV7-8 and TRBJ2-7): GAGVSQSPRYKVAKRGQDVALRCDPISGHVSLFWYQQALGQGPEFLTYFQNEAQLDKSGLPSDRFFAERPEGSVSTLKIQRTQQEDSAVYLCASSLLSTGDEQYFGPGTRLTVT.

This clone has only one observation. The CDR3 loop reads CASSVELAGNRNNEQFF. The CDR3 DNA follows: TGTGCCAGCAGCGTAGAACTAGCGGGAAATCGAAACAATGAGCAGTTCTTC. The chain is built from TRBV9 and TRBJ2-1, with 10 positions matching TRBD2. Germline lookup yields CDR1 SGDLS and CDR2 YYNGEE. Trimming removed 0 bases from V and 5 bases from J; junction bases left unmatched: 8. This CDR3 contains 17 residues.

This clone was recorded only once. The CDR3 is CASSVQGFGGQQHEQYF. The DNA of the CDR3 is TGTGCCAGCAGCGTTCAAGGGTTCGGGGGACAGCAGCACGAGCAGTACTTC. V and J are TRBV28 and TRBJ2-7, with a weak D call TRBD1 (7 bases). V lost 6 bases to trimming and J lost 5 bases, with 26 bases between them. Germline V CDR1 and CDR2: MDHEN, SYDVKM. This CDR3 is 17 amino acids long.

CDR3 amino acids: CASSPRQGTYEQYF. CDR3 DNA sequence: TGTGCCAGCAGCCCGAGACAGGGGACCTACGAGCAGTACTTC. The chain joins TRBV5-4 to TRBJ2-7; TRBD1 aligns across 8 bases. The V gene's germline CDR1 is SGHNT and CDR2 YYREEE (reference sequence). The CDR3 has 14 amino acids. J was trimmed by 2 bases and V by 4 bases; bases with no gene match: 5.

Notes on this clone: A junction end diverges from the germline sequence, so it may reflect a read error. The rearrangement links TRBV6-6 to TRBJ1-2; D ambiguous. This CDR3 has 11 amino acids. Germline V gene data show CDR1 as MNHNY and CDR2 as SVGAGI (reference sequence). CDR3 bases: TGTGTCAGCAGTTACGAGGGCGGCTACACCTTC. As protein: CVSSYEGGYTF.

The CDR3 DNA sequence: TGTGCCAGCAGGTCTGTAAGGGACAGGACCTACGAGCAGTACTTC. The encoded protein is CASRSVRDRTYEQYF. The genes are TRBV11-2 and TRBJ2-7; 8 nucleotides align to TRBD1. The CDR3 runs to 15 residues. CDR1 is SGHAT and CDR2 is FQNNGV in the germline V gene. V shed 6 bases, J shed 2 bases, and the junction held 9 bases outside the gene matches.

The chain joins TRBV18 to TRBJ1-2; no definite D call. The CDR3 spans 12 residues. Germline loops: CDR1 KGHSH, CDR2 LQKENI. With 2 bases removed from V and 8 bases from J, the gap between germline ends came to 9 bases. The CDR3 reads CASSPKDHGYTF. The CDR3 bases are TGTGCCAGCTCACCAAAAGATCACGGCTACACCTTC. The variable domain in full, completed from reference TRBV18 and TRBJ1-2, reads NAGVMQNPRHLVRRRGQEARLRCSPMKGHSHVYWYRQLPEEGLKFMVYLQKENIIDESGMPKERFSAEFPKEGPSILRIQQVVRGDSAAYFCASSPKDHGYTFGSGTRLTVV.

The DNA for the CDR3 is TGTGCCAGCAGGCCCCAGGCGAGGAGCAATCAGCCCCAGCATTTT. It translates to CASRPQARSNQPQHF. The chain links TRBV6-5 to TRBJ1-5; D not resolved. Germline V gene sequence: CDR1 MNHEY, CDR2 SVGAGI. This CDR3 region has 15 residues. The V gene lost 6 bases and the J gene lost 1 base, with 13 bases spanning the gap.

V and J are TRBV2 and TRBJ1-4, with TRBD1 matching over 9 bases. The germline CDR1 and CDR2 sequences are SNHLY and FYNNEI. The CDR3 covers 16 residues. With 4 bases clipped from V and 5 bases from J, the junction kept 8 bases outside the gene matches. In nucleotides, the CDR3 is TGTGCCAGCAGTGTAAGGACAGGGGTCGAGAATGAAAAACTGTTTTTT. It is translated as CASSVRTGVENEKLFF.

The chain combines TRBV19 with TRBJ1-5, with unresolved D. Germline V gives CDR1 LNHDA, CDR2 SQIVND (reference sequence). This CDR3 has 13 residues. V lost 2 bases, J lost 0 bases, and 2 bases lay in between. The CDR3 nucleotides are TGTGCCAGTAGTATATCTAGCAATCAGCCCCAGCATTTT. The encoded protein is CASSISSNQPQHF. Full variable domain (missing parts from reference TRBV19 and TRBJ1-5): DGGITQSPKYLFRKEGQNVTLSCEQNLNHDAMYWYRQDPGQGLRLIYYSQIVNDFQKGDIAEGYSVSREKKESFPLTVTSAQKNPTAFYLCASSISSNQPQHFGDGTRLSIL.

The CDR3 DNA is TGTGCCAGCACTTCTTCAGGGGCCCGGGGGGAGACCCAGTACTTC. Its protein product is CASTSSGARGETQYF. This chain uses TRBV28 with TRBJ2-5, with D perhaps given as TRBD1 or TRBD2 (6 bases each). CDR3 size: 15 residues. Germline loops: CDR1 MDHEN, CDR2 SYDVKM. V lost 7 bases and J 5 bases, leaving 20 bases between the germline ends.

This sequence joins TRBV7-6 and TRBJ2-7, with 9 bases that match TRBD2. Trimming removed 5 bases from V and 3 bases from J; junction bases left unmatched: 8. Per the germline V gene, CDR1 is SGHVS and CDR2 is FNYEAQ. The CDR3 runs 15 residues. The CDR3 is CASSRAGTSFYEQYF. The CDR3 coding sequence is TGTGCCAGCAGCCGAGCCGGGACTAGCTTCTACGAGCAGTACTTC.

This rearrangement joins TRBV7-9 to TRBJ2-3; D remains ambiguous. Per the germline V gene, CDR1 is SEHNR and CDR2 is FQNEAQ (reference sequence). Trimming took 5 bases from V and 1 from J, leaving 1 base between them. The CDR3 has 11 residues. CDR3 sequence (DNA): TGTGCCAGCAGCCGCACAGATACGCAGTATTTT. Translated, it gives CASSRTDTQYF.

This sequence joins TRBV15 and TRBJ2-7; 7 positions agree with TRBD1. This CDR3 comprises 15 residues. V was clipped by 4 bases and J by 0 bases; unmatched bases: 6. Germline CDR1 reads LNHNV; CDR2 reads YYDKDF (reference sequence). The CDR3 bases are TGTGCCACCAGCAAAACACGACAGGGCTCCTACGAGCAGTACTTC. Translation: CATSKTRQGSYEQYF.

The chain carries TRBV19 and TRBJ1-2; D may be TRBD1 (5 bases). The V gene's germline CDR1 is LNHDA and CDR2 SQIVND (reference sequence). The CDR3 sequence is 15 residues long. The ends were cut back, 5 bases at V and 4 bases at J, with 17 bases in the middle. The CDR3, as DNA: TGTGCCAGTAGTGAGCAACAGCGGGGCGGCTATGGCTACACCTTC. Translating gives CASSEQQRGGYGYTF. Based on the CDR3 plus reference TRBV19 and TRBJ1-2, the full variable domain is DGGITQSPKYLFRKEGQNVTLSCEQNLNHDAMYWYRQDPGQGLRLIYYSQIVNDFQKGDIAEGYSVSREKKESFPLTVTSAQKNPTAFYLCASSEQQRGGYGYTFGSGTRLTVV.

The rearrangement links TRBV28 to TRBJ1-1, with D possibly matching TRBD1 (6 bases). Germline CDR1 is MDHEN and CDR2 is SYDVKM. V was trimmed by 2 bases and J by 2 bases, leaving 18 bases between them. CDR3 length: 17 residues. CDR3 residues: CASSLTGGGWRNTEAFF. For the CDR3, the DNA is TGTGCCAGCAGTTTAACCGGGGGGGGCTGGCGTAACACTGAAGCTTTCTTT.

V is TRBV7-9 and J is TRBJ2-1, with 7 bases identical to TRBD2. With V trimmed by 5 bases and J by 8 bases, 15 bases remained unmatched. Germline V lookup: CDR1 SEHNR, CDR2 FQNEAQ (reference sequence). The CDR3 has 16 amino acids. This chain's CDR3 is CASSPLVAGAQDEQFF. The CDR3, as DNA: TGTGCCAGCAGCCCCTTGGTGGCGGGAGCTCAAGATGAGCAGTTCTTC.

This chain uses TRBV28 with TRBJ1-2; 8 positions match TRBD1. Germline loops: CDR1 MDHEN, CDR2 SYDVKM. The V and J ends lost 2 bases and 8 bases, in that order; junction bases with no gene match: 13. This CDR3 contains 16 residues. The CDR3 sequence is CASSLGDRPGGGGYTF. The DNA for the CDR3 is TGTGCCAGCAGTTTAGGGGACAGGCCCGGCGGTGGGGGCTACACCTTC.

The rearrangement uses TRBV7-9 and TRBJ1-5, with D possibly being TRBD1 (5 bases). This CDR3 is built from 14 residues. In germline, CDR1 is SEHNR, CDR2 FQNEAQ (reference sequence). The ends were cut back, 1 base at V and 7 bases at J, with 11 bases in the middle. The DNA of the CDR3 is TGTGCCAGCAGCTTAGTGGGGGGATCACAGCCCCAGCATTTT. This encodes CASSLVGGSQPQHF.

This chain links TRBV28 with TRBJ1-1; D is unclear. Looked up from germline, CDR1 is MDHEN and CDR2 is SYDVKM. This CDR3 has 14 amino acids. Trimming left V 2 bases short and J 6 bases short, with 13 bases between. The CDR3 DNA follows: TGTGCCAGCAGTTTAGGGCCGGGGTTGGCTGAAGCTTTCTTT. This gives the protein CASSLGPGLAEAFF.

The chain carries TRBV2 and TRBJ2-1, with unresolved D. Looked up from germline, CDR1 is SNHLY and CDR2 is FYNNEI. The V gene lost 4 bases and the J gene lost 9 bases, with 13 bases spanning the gap. There are 13 residues in the CDR3. CDR3 protein: CASSGEPDGEQFF. CDR3 sequence (DNA): TGTGCCAGCAGTGGTGAGCCCGACGGTGAGCAGTTCTTC.

This clone has only a few counts. The genes are TRBV5-1 and TRBJ1-5; D gene unclear. The germline CDR1 and CDR2 sequences are SGHRS and YFSETQ. Trimming left V 0 bases short and J 0 bases short, with 7 bases between. The CDR3 length is 15 residues. The CDR3 nucleotides read TGCGCCAGCAGCTTGGTTGGCGGTAGCAATCAGCCCCAGCATTTT. Translating gives CASSLVGGSNQPQHF.

The chain combines TRBV5-1 with TRBJ1-2, with 8 bases matching TRBD1. The CDR3 loop spans 18 amino acids. Germline V lookup: CDR1 SGHRS, CDR2 YFSETQ. Trimming cost V 7 bases and J 3 bases; bases outside gene matches: 20. CDR3 DNA: TGCGCCAGCTCATACGGGGCCCGAGACAGGGGAAGTTACTATGGCTACACCTTC. It codes for CASSYGARDRGSYYGYTF.